This TCR beta chain was profiled in a study of spatial heterogeneity in lung cancer. Overall study context: Consistently, beta-chain sequences turned up in larger numbers than alpha-chain sequences did.

Every TCR cDNA molecule bore a unique molecular identifier. TCRdb re-analysed the 5' RACE reads in MiXCR, keeping a single row per CDR3 protein. The sample holds over 1,500 distinct CDR3 sequences, 4% to 5.5% seen once. This clonotype appeared a few times. Antigen: not known. A much larger clone is a single base away; this may be a read error. The CDR3 consists of 16 residues. Germline V CDR1 and CDR2: SGHTA, FQGNSA. Overall study findings and caveats: For expanded intratumoral alpha and beta TCRs, counts tracked tumor mutation counts. Estimates put coverage of tumor T cells near 7% for alpha and less than 15% for beta chains.

Described time point: sample taken at primary tumor resection. Whole RNA, which was extracted from tumor, nontumor lung tissue or frozen PBMC, was sequenced without any cell sorting. Sequenced here: lung tumor tissue, sampled at surgery. The receptor's source is a male donor with early-stage non-small cell lung cancer. This chain uses TRBV7-2 with TRBJ2-4; possibly TRBD1 for D (6 bases). The CDR3 DNA is TGTGCCGGCAGCTTGAACCCAGGGGCTACCAAAAACATTCAGTACTTC. It encodes CAGSLNPGATKNIQYF. The full variable domain, with the rest looked up from reference TRBV7-2 and TRBJ2-4, is GAGVSQSPSNKVTEKGKDVELRCDPISGHTALYWYRQSLGQGLEFLIYFQGNSAPDKSGLPSDRFSAERTGGSVSTLTIQRTQQEDSAVYLCAGSLNPGATKNIQYFGAGTRLSVL.